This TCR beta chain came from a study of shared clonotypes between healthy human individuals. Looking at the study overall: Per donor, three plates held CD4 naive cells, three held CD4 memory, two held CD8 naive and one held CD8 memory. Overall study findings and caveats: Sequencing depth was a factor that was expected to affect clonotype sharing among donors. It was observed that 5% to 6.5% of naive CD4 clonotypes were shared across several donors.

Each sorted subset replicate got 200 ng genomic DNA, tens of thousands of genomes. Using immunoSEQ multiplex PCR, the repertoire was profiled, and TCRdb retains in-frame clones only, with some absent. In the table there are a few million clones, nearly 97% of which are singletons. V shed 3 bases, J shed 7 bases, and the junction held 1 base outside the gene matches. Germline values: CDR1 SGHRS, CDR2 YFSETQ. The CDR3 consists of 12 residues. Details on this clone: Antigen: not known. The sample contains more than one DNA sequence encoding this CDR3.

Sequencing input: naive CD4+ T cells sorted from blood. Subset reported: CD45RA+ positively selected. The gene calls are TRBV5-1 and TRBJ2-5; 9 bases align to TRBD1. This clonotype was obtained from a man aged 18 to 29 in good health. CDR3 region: CASSSDRGTQYF. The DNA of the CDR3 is TGCGCCAGCAGCTCGGACAGGGGGACCCAGTACTTC.